Detailed here is one TCR beta chain. These data originate in a study of T cells in Graves' hyperthyroidism and ophthalmopathy. There were TCR beta CDR3 regions amplified from RNA transcripts. Using the HTBI primer set, a first-round RT-PCR was run on the TCR CDR3. TCRdb reprocessed the multiplex PCR reads with MiXCR, giving one entry per CDR3 protein. The table includes around 260,000 distinct CDR3 sequences, 20% to 25% detected once. This CDR3 has 14 residues. V lost 3 bases and J lost 6; bases outside the gene matches: 6. The germline V gene has CDR1 DFQATT and CDR2 SNEGSKA (reference sequence). The sample was blood. This TCR was recovered from a man aged 35 to 55 with Graves' hyperthyroidism that later progressed to Graves' ophthalmopathy. The V call is TRBV20-1, the J call TRBJ1-5; 9 bases line up with TRBD1. The CDR3 coding sequence is TGCAGTGCTAGTGGGACAGGGAGCGGTCAGCCCCAGCATTTT. Its protein is CSASGTGSGQPQHF.